This T cell receptor (beta chain) was documented in a study of T cell repertoires in cytomegalovirus infection. Details on this clonotype: What it binds is not known.

TCRdb recomputed calls from the reads with MiXCR, one row per CDR3 protein. The table lists 900,000 to 950,000 distinct CDR3 sequences, roughly 31% of them singletons, with more than 13% in the top ten. Study results and caveats: Summed frequency of shared TCR beta families picked out CMV carriers who also had the relevant HLA.

V lost 1 base and J 0 bases, leaving 13 bases between the germline ends. This CDR3 has 16 residues. Germline CDR1 reads SGHKS; CDR2 reads YYEKEE (reference sequence). Material: cultured CD8+ T cells from PBMCs, obtained from culture after CMV antigen stimulation. The sequence was obtained from a human donor in good health (CMV status not recorded). Some clones in this sample may be carry-over from other donors' samples. The chain couples TRBV5-5 to TRBJ2-5; either TRBD1 or TRBD2 may supply D (5 bases each). The CDR3 sequence: CASSLWDPSYQETQYF. In DNA, the CDR3 is TGTGCCAGCAGCTTGTGGGACCCCTCGTACCAAGAGACCCAGTACTTC.